Each of the 12 T cell receptor beta chains below was sequenced from the same sample in a study of blood T cell repertoires in COVID-19. Clones were sequenced by immunoSEQ multiplex PCR, and TCRdb holds only the in-frame ones, with some missing. The sample has under 300,000 clones, 83% seen once. The specimen sequenced was peripheral blood. The receptors shown here come from a human donor in a cohort sampled during active COVID-19.

The V gene is TRBV19, the J gene TRBJ1-1, with 10 bases matching TRBD1. CDR1 is LNHDA and CDR2 is SQIVND in the germline V gene (reference sequence). V trimming: 6 bases; J trimming: 0 bases; junction bases outside the gene matches: 19. The CDR3 has 20 residues. The CDR3 loop is CASRYLSLGTGVLMNTEAFF. CDR3 nucleotide sequence: TGTGCCAGTAGATACCTAAGTTTGGGGACAGGGGTATTAATGAACACTGAAGCTTTCTTT.

The CDR3: CASSYSGTGLSYEQYF. The CDR3 DNA is TGCGCCAGCAGCTACTCCGGGACAGGTTTGAGCTACGAGCAGTACTTC. This chain uses TRBV5-1 with TRBJ2-7; 8 nucleotides match TRBD1. The trim removed 3 bases at V and 3 bases at J, leaving 11 bases unmatched. This CDR3 comprises 16 residues. Germline CDR1 and CDR2: SGHRS and YFSETQ.

This rearrangement joins TRBV4-1 to TRBJ2-7; 8 bases align to TRBD1. The J segment lost 4 bases and the V segment lost 0 bases, leaving 5 bases of the junction unmatched. CDR3 length equals 15 residues. CDR1 is MGHRA and CDR2 is YSYEKL in the germline V gene. CDR3 nucleotides: TGCGCCAGCAGCCAAGAGTCCAGGGGGCTGTACGAGCAGTACTTC. Translated, it gives CASSQESRGLYEQYF.

The count of this clone is one. V is TRBV5-1 and J is TRBJ2-1; 8 positions match TRBD2. V was clipped by 0 bases and J by 5 bases; unmatched bases: 13. The CDR3 has 18 residues. Germline V gives CDR1 SGHRS, CDR2 YFSETQ. The chain's CDR3 is CASSLDPLGAGDNNEQFF. In DNA, the CDR3 is TGCGCCAGCAGCTTGGACCCACTGGGAGCGGGAGATAACAATGAGCAGTTCTTC.

The V call is TRBV10-3, the J call TRBJ2-5, with 8 bases lining up with TRBD1. CDR1 and CDR2 (germline): ENHRY, SYGVKD. The V gene end was trimmed by 6 bases and the J gene end by 3 bases; junction bases not matched to a gene: 3. CDR3 length: 13 amino acids. CDR3 DNA: TGTGCCATCAGGGGACAGGTCGAAGAGACCCAGTACTTC. Amino acid sequence: CAIRGQVEETQYF.

The rearrangement joins TRBV28 to TRBJ2-7; TRBD1 might be the D (6 bases). The V gene's germline CDR1 is MDHEN and CDR2 SYDVKM. Trimming left V 7 bases short and J 3 bases short, with 25 bases between. There are 17 residues in the CDR3. CDR3 in amino acids: CASIRGGTGEINYEQYF. In DNA form, the CDR3 reads TGTGCCAGCATCCGAGGGGGAACAGGAGAGATTAACTACGAGCAGTACTTC.

V and J are TRBV5-4 and TRBJ2-5; 12 positions agree with TRBD1. Germline CDR1 and CDR2: SGHNT and YYREEE (reference sequence). The CDR3 totals 14 residues. V dropped 4 bases and J dropped 5; count of bases not matched to a gene: 3. CDR3 in DNA: TGTGCCAGCAGCCGGGACAGGGGGCATGAGACCCAGTACTTC. It yields the protein CASSRDRGHETQYF.

The chain couples TRBV24-1 to TRBJ2-3, with unresolved D. CDR3 length: 14 amino acids. Germline V gene data show CDR1 as KGHDR and CDR2 as SFDVKD. Trimming took off 3 bases at V and 2 bases at J, with 8 bases between the two ends. As DNA, the CDR3 is TGTGCCACCAGTGATGACTGGCCCACAGATACGCAGTATTTT. This translates into CATSDDWPTDTQYF.

The chain recombines TRBV5-4 with TRBJ2-5, with 8 bases lining up with TRBD1. The CDR3 is 15 amino acids. CDR1 and CDR2 from the germline V gene are SGHNT and YYREEE (reference sequence). J lost 3 bases, V lost 2 bases, and 6 bases had no gene match. The CDR3 reads CASSFNSGGKETQYF. The CDR3 region has the DNA TGTGCCAGCAGCTTTAATTCAGGGGGCAAAGAGACCCAGTACTTC.

The chain is built from TRBV11-2 and TRBJ1-1, with 9 bases lining up with TRBD1. The J segment lost 0 bases and the V segment lost 3 bases, leaving 8 bases of the junction unmatched. CDR1 is SGHAT, CDR2 FQNNGV, per germline. The CDR3 length is 17 residues. The CDR3 here is CASSFTRDRVVNTEAFF. CDR3 DNA: TGTGCCAGCAGCTTTACCCGGGACAGGGTCGTGAACACTGAAGCTTTCTTT.

CDR3 sequence reads: CASSLQPGLAGADGELFF. The CDR3 bases are TGTGCCAGCAGTCTACAACCGGGACTAGCGGGAGCTGACGGGGAGCTGTTTTTT. The chain carries TRBV27 and TRBJ2-2, with 14 bases fitting TRBD2. The CDR3 length is 18 residues. Germline lookup yields CDR1 MNHEY and CDR2 SMNVEV (reference sequence). Losses at the gene ends were 5 bases for V and 7 bases for J; bases not matched to a gene: 12.

V gene TRBV7-3 combines with J gene TRBJ1-1; D unresolved. The CDR3 contains 13 residues. V lost 8 bases and J lost 0, with 10 bases in between. The germline V gene encodes CDR1 SGHTA and CDR2 FQGTGA. CDR3 region: CASGTSVNTEAFF. The CDR3 nucleotides are TGTGCCAGCGGTACCTCAGTGAACACTGAAGCTTTCTTT.